These T cell receptor beta chains were read from a single sample in a study of blood T cells in healthy people across ages. TCRdb redid the calling of the 5' RACE reads with MiXCR, one entry per CDR3 protein. This sample has about 1,500,000 distinct CDR3 sequences, with 35% to 45% found just once. The specimen was blood. The origin of the receptors is a young woman in good health. CDR3s include the opening cysteine and the closing phenylalanine or tryptophan. The order of the fields is V gene, J gene, CDR3 protein.

v_call: TRBV11-2
j_call: TRBJ2-4
cdr3_aa: CASSSGGVAKNIQYF

v_call: TRBV12-3/TRBV12-4
j_call: TRBJ2-3
cdr3_aa: CASRIPRDTQYF

v_call: TRBV5-5
j_call: TRBJ2-3
cdr3_aa: CASSSTPPPQYF

v_call: TRBV20-1
j_call: TRBJ1-2
cdr3_aa: CSVKPGQNYGYTF

v_call: TRBV20-1
j_call: TRBJ2-3
cdr3_aa: CSASHRASIDTQYF

v_call: TRBV20-1
j_call: TRBJ2-7
cdr3_aa: CSGSSDNSYEQYF

v_call: TRBV28
j_call: TRBJ2-3
cdr3_aa: CASSPLRLAGNTDTQYF

v_call: TRBV27
j_call: TRBJ2-3
cdr3_aa: CASSLSMGRILTDTQYF

v_call: TRBV29-1
j_call: -
cdr3_aa: CSGGDRGETQYF

v_call: TRBV25-1
j_call: TRBJ2-7
cdr3_aa: CASSESPIYEQYF

v_call: TRBV12-3/TRBV12-4
j_call: TRBJ2-5
cdr3_aa: CASSTRTGGAQYF

v_call: TRBV7-9
j_call: TRBJ1-5
cdr3_aa: CASSLSPGRVYSNQPQHF

v_call: TRBV7-2
j_call: -
cdr3_aa: CASSSKTAGQETQYF

v_call: TRBV7-2
j_call: TRBJ2-7
cdr3_aa: CASTNPPSYLGNEQYF

v_call: TRBV3-1
j_call: TRBJ1-1
cdr3_aa: CASSRGSEGAFF

v_call: TRBV12-3/TRBV12-4
j_call: TRBJ2-1
cdr3_aa: CASSLWQTDEQFF

v_call: TRBV5-1
j_call: TRBJ2-1
cdr3_aa: CASSAPGATDNEQFF

v_call: TRBV18
j_call: TRBJ1-2
cdr3_aa: CASSPAQGLDGYTF

v_call: TRBV3-1
j_call: TRBJ2-4
cdr3_aa: CASSLGLAGSKYF

v_call: TRBV12-3/TRBV12-4
j_call: TRBJ2-1
cdr3_aa: CASSRLYDVEETQFF

v_call: TRBV12-3/TRBV12-4
j_call: TRBJ1-4
cdr3_aa: CASSGGTGSDEKLFF

v_call: TRBV20-1
j_call: TRBJ2-1
cdr3_aa: CSATSGTSVNEQFF

v_call: TRBV20-1
j_call: TRBJ2-7
cdr3_aa: CSARGVGLAGSSYEQYF

v_call: TRBV9
j_call: TRBJ2-1
cdr3_aa: CASSSTGGYSSYNEQFF

v_call: TRBV2
j_call: TRBJ2-1
cdr3_aa: CASSVDAGTKYNEQFF

v_call: TRBV5-1
j_call: TRBJ2-1
cdr3_aa: CASRIDNEQFF

v_call: TRBV20-1
j_call: TRBJ2-7
cdr3_aa: CSAATNPSEQYF

v_call: TRBV27
j_call: TRBJ1-2
cdr3_aa: CASSAPTGEAGYTF

v_call: TRBV27
j_call: TRBJ2-5
cdr3_aa: CASSLTGLLTQETQYF

v_call: TRBV29-1
j_call: TRBJ2-3
cdr3_aa: CSVDGAQFTVSTDTQYF

v_call: TRBV28
j_call: TRBJ2-4
cdr3_aa: CASSLYGLAGGPRNIQYF

v_call: TRBV20-1
j_call: TRBJ2-1
cdr3_aa: CSARDMGTSGSTYNEQFF

v_call: TRBV5-5
j_call: TRBJ2-2
cdr3_aa: CASSPSPRADTGELFF

v_call: TRBV10-3
j_call: TRBJ2-7
cdr3_aa: CAISGDGPYEQYF